Shown below are 8 T cell receptor beta chains from a single sample sequenced in a study of T cell responses to AZD1222 COVID-19 vaccine. Profiled with immunoSEQ multiplex PCR; TCRdb holds only in-frame clones, not every one. The sample lists about 82,000 clones; 80% to 95% were seen once. Sequenced here: peripheral blood, sampled 28 days after the second AZD1222 dose. The receptors were gathered from an adult who received the AZD1222 COVID-19 vaccine.

This clone is a singleton in its sample. V and J are TRBV6-5 and TRBJ1-6; 12 nucleotides agree with TRBD1. This CDR3 is built from 15 residues. V shed 6 bases, J shed 12 bases, and the junction held 9 bases outside the gene matches. Germline lookup yields CDR1 MNHEY and CDR2 SVGAGI. CDR3 bases: TGTGCCAGCAGCCCCGGGGGACAGGGGGCACTACCCCTCCACTTT. Its translation: CASSPGGQGALPLHF.

The chain is built from TRBV7-2 and TRBJ2-3; perhaps D is TRBD1 or TRBD2 (5 bases each). The germline CDR1 and CDR2 sequences are SGHTA and FQGNSA. The V gene lost 1 base and the J gene lost 2 bases, with 13 bases spanning the gap. This CDR3 contains 16 residues. CDR3 protein: CASSLGSGRATDTQYF. CDR3 nucleotide sequence: TGTGCCAGCAGCTTAGGGTCGGGACGGGCCACAGATACGCAGTATTTT.

The chain links TRBV5-4 to TRBJ2-5; 10 bases are a match to TRBD1. The trim removed 0 bases at V and 4 bases at J, leaving 6 bases unmatched. The CDR3 totals 16 residues. Germline lookup yields CDR1 SGHNT and CDR2 YYREEE (reference sequence). CDR3 nucleotide sequence: TGTGCCAGCAGCTTGGCGAGACAGGGGGCTCGAGAGACCCAGTACTTC. Its translation is CASSLARQGARETQYF.

This clone has a single count. The chain couples TRBV5-4 to TRBJ1-1; a possible D gene is TRBD1 (6 bases). Germline-derived CDR1 and CDR2 are SGHNT and YYREEE (reference sequence). The V and J ends lost 3 bases and 2 bases respectively, with 11 bases between them. The length of the CDR3 is 14 residues. CDR3 amino acids: CASSWRGGNTEAFF. The CDR3 nucleotides read TGTGCCAGCAGCTGGAGGGGGGGAAACACTGAAGCTTTCTTT.

V and J are TRBV6-5 and TRBJ2-5, with TRBD2 matching over 8 bases. Trimming at V came to 6 bases and at J to 1 base, leaving 4 bases not matched to a gene. CDR3 length: 14 residues. From germline, CDR1 is MNHEY and CDR2 SVGAGI. The CDR3 reads CASRPGGGQETQYF. CDR3 nucleotides: TGTGCCAGCAGACCCGGGGGGGGCCAAGAGACCCAGTACTTC.

The CDR3 loop reads CASSPPGGSPLHF. The CDR3 bases are TGTGCCAGCAGTCCCCCGGGGGGTTCACCCCTCCACTTT. V is TRBV12-3 or TRBV12-4 and J is TRBJ1-6; a possible D gene is TRBD1 (5 bases). With 5 bases removed from V and 9 bases from J, the gap between germline ends came to 11 bases. The CDR3 is 13 residues long.

The chain recombines TRBV5-3 with TRBJ2-5; D possibly matches TRBD1 or TRBD2 (6 bases each). TRBV5-3 is an ORF for which the function is uncertain. The CDR3 is made up of 18 amino acids. Deletions cut 4 bases from V and 1 base from J, with 23 bases between. The CDR3 DNA reads as TGTGCCAGAAGCGACCAAGGGGGGCTGGGGGCCCCCCAAGAGACCCAGTACTTC. Translated, it gives CARSDQGGLGAPQETQYF.

The chain joins TRBV28 to TRBJ2-2; 8 bases map to TRBD1. The CDR3 length is 13 residues. The V segment lost 8 bases and the J segment 5 bases; nucleotides outside the gene matches: 4. Per germline, CDR1 MDHEN and CDR2 SYDVKM. As DNA, the CDR3 is TGTGCCAGCCAGACAGGGGTGACCGGGGAGCTGTTTTTT. Its translation: CASQTGVTGELFF. Based on the CDR3 plus reference TRBV28 and TRBJ2-2, the full variable domain is DVKVTQSSRYLVKRTGEKVFLECVQDMDHENMFWYRQDPGLGLRLIYFSYDVKMKEKGDIPEGYSVSREKKERFSLILESASTNQTSMYLCASQTGVTGELFFGEGSRLTVL.